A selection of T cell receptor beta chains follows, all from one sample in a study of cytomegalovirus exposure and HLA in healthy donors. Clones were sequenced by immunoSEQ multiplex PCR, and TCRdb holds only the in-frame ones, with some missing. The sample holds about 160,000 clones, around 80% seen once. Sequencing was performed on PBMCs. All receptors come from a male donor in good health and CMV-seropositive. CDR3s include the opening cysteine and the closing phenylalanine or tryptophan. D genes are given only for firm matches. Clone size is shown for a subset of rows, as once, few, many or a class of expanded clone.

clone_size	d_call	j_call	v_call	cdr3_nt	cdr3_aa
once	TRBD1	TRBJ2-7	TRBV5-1	TGCGCCAGCAGCTTGGCCAGTACGGGACAGGGTTACGAGCAGTACTTC	CASSLASTGQGYEQYF
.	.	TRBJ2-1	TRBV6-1	TGTGCCGGCCTTGCCCAGAGGGCCAATGAGCAGTTCTTC	CAGLAQRANEQFF
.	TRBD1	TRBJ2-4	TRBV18	TGTGCCAGCTCCCTTACGAGGACAGGGGAAAACATTCAGTACTTC	CASSLTRTGENIQYF
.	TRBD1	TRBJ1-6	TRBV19	TGTGCCAGTAATCCCAGGGGGCCTGATTCACCCCTCCACTTT	CASNPRGPDSPLHF
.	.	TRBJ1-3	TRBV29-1	TGCAGCGTTGAGGGAAGGGACCTCGGACAGCTTACTGGAAACACCATATATTTT	CSVEGRDLGQLTGNTIYF
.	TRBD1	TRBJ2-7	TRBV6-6	TGTGCCAGCACCGACAGGGCAACTACCTACGAGCAGTACTTC	CASTDRATTYEQYF
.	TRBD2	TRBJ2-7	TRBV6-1	TGTGCCAGCAGTGAATTAGGGAGGGCCTACGAGCAGTACTTC	CASSELGRAYEQYF
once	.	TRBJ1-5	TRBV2	TGTGCCAGCAGCCTGGACAGTAGCAATCAGCCCCAGCATTTT	CASSLDSSNQPQHF
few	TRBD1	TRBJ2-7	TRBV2	TGTGCCAGCAGTCCAACGGCAGGACAGGGGCACTACGAGCAGTACTTC	CASSPTAGQGHYEQYF
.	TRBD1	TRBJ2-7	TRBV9	TGTGCCAGCAGGGGACAGTCGGGCGAGCAGTACTTC	CASRGQSGEQYF
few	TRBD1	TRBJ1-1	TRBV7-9	TGTGCCAGCAGCTCGGGACAGGGAACTGAAGCTTTCTTT	CASSSGQGTEAFF
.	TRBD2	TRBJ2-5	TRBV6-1	TGTGCCGTAGGACTAGCGGGAGGAGAGACCCAGTACTTC	CAVGLAGGETQYF
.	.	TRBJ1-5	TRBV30	TGTGCCTGGAGGTCAGGGATGAGCAATCAGCCCCAGCATTTT	CAWRSGMSNQPQHF
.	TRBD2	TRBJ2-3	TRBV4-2	TGTGCCAGCAGCGCCGGGACTAGCGGGAGGCCAGATACGCAGTATTTT	CASSAGTSGRPDTQYF
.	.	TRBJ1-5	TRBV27	TGTGCCAGCAGTTTAAACAGGGGCAATCAGCCCCAGCATTTT	CASSLNRGNQPQHF
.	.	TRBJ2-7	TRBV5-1	TGCGCCAGCAGCTCGGACGGAGACTACAACGAGCAGTACTTC	CASSSDGDYNEQYF
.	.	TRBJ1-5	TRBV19	TGTGCCAGTAGTCTCCCTCAGGGATGGCAGCCCCAGCATTTT	CASSLPQGWQPQHF
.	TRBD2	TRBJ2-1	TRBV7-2	TGTGCCAGCAGCTTAGAGTGGCTAGCGGGGATGAGCTCCTACAATGAGCAGTTCTTC	CASSLEWLAGMSSYNEQFF
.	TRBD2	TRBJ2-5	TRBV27	TGTGCCAGTGGACTAGCGGGAGTATTAGGGGAGCAGTACTTC	CASGLAGVLGEQYF
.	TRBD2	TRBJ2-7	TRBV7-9	TGTGCCAGCAGCTCCCACTATCCGGGACTAGCGGGAGGGCCGTGCTTC	CASSSHYPGLAGGPCF
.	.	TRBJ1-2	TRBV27	TGTGCCAGCAGTTTATACAGGTTCTATGGCTACACCTTC	CASSLYRFYGYTF
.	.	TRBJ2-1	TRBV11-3	TGTGCCAGCAGCCCTAGGTCTGGGCAGGGGTTCCATGAGCAGTTCTTC	CASSPRSGQGFHEQFF
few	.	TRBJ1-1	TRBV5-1	TGCGCCAGCAGACCTGACACCTTTGGGGCTTTCTTT	CASRPDTFGAFF
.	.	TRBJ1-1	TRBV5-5	TGTGCCAGCTTTGTAATGAACACTGAAGCTTTCTTT	CASFVMNTEAFF
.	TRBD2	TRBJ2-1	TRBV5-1	TGCGCCAGCAGCCTTGTCGGGAGGGGAATAATGAATGAGCAGTTCTTC	CASSLVGRGIMNEQFF
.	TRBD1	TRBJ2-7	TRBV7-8	TGTGCCAGCAGCTCGTACAGGGGGCGCGTGGGTAGCGGTGACTACGAGCAGTACTTC	CASSSYRGRVGSGDYEQYF
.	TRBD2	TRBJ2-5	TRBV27	TGTGCCAGCAGTTTATTGTTAGCGGGAGGAGAAGAGACCCAGTACTTC	CASSLLLAGGEETQYF
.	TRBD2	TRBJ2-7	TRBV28	TGTGCCAGCAGTTTAAGTGGGACTAGCGGGGGATACTACGAGCAGTACTTC	CASSLSGTSGGYYEQYF
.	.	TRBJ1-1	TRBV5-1	TGCGCCAGCAGCTTGGGTAGCGGGAGTACTGAAGCTTTCTTT	CASSLGSGSTEAFF